The 8 T cell receptor beta chains below were found in one sample sequenced in a study of cytomegalovirus exposure and HLA in healthy donors. The study ran its PCR with 60 Vbeta and 13 Jbeta primers. Assay: immunoSEQ multiplex PCR; the TCRdb copy retains only in-frame clones and omits some. Of fewer than 250,000 clones in the sample, approximately 79% were seen once. The sequencing sample was made of PBMCs. These TCRs come from a young woman in good health and CMV-seronegative.

The chain couples TRBV7-8 to TRBJ1-1; D is possibly TRBD1 (5 bases). Germline V gene data show CDR1 as SGHVS and CDR2 as FQNEAQ. V was cut by 0 bases and J by 0 bases, with 17 bases left in between. The CDR3 has 18 amino acids. CDR3 sequence reads: CASSLAWNRRQMNTEAFF. As DNA, the CDR3 is TGTGCCAGCAGCTTAGCGTGGAACAGGCGACAAATGAACACTGAAGCTTTCTTT. The whole variable domain, filled in from reference TRBV7-8 and TRBJ1-1, reads GAGVSQSPRYKVAKRGQDVALRCDPISGHVSLFWYQQALGQGPEFLTYFQNEAQLDKSGLPSDRFFAERPEGSVSTLKIQRTQQEDSAVYLCASSLAWNRRQMNTEAFFGQGTRLTVV.

This sequence joins TRBV13 and TRBJ2-1, with TRBD2 as a possible D gene (5 bases). Trimming shortened V by 5 bases and J by 6 bases, and 17 bases separated the two germline ends. The CDR3 consists of 15 residues. The germline gives CDR1 PRHDT, CDR2 FYEKMQ (reference sequence). The CDR3 is CASSQTKAVINEQFF. The CDR3 region has the DNA TGTGCCAGCAGCCAGACTAAAGCCGTGATCAATGAGCAGTTCTTC. The whole variable domain, remainder taken from reference TRBV13 and TRBJ2-1, is AAGVIQSPRHLIKEKRETATLKCYPIPRHDTVYWYQQGPGQDPQFLISFYEKMQSDKGSIPDRFSAQQFSDYHSELNMSSLELGDSALYFCASSQTKAVINEQFFGPGTRLTVL.

The chain links TRBV23-1 to TRBJ2-2; D might be TRBD1 (5 bases). TRBV23-1 is placed among ORFs of uncertain function. Deletions cut 5 bases from V and 2 bases from J, with 6 bases between. The CDR3 loop spans 13 amino acids. CDR3 sequence reads: CASSDRNTGELFF. In DNA, the CDR3 is TGCGCCAGCAGTGACAGAAACACCGGGGAGCTGTTTTTT.

The V and J genes are TRBV7-6 and TRBJ1-1; 7 positions agree with TRBD1. Germline V gene sequence: CDR1 SGHVS, CDR2 FNYEAQ. This CDR3 is built from 14 residues. J gave up 1 base and V 5 bases, and 4 bases lay outside the gene matches. CDR3 DNA: TGTGCCAGCAGCGGGGGACAGACGAACACTGAAGCTTTCTTT. This gives the protein CASSGGQTNTEAFF. Variable domain in full (rest from reference TRBV7-6 and TRBJ1-1): GAGVSQSPRYKVTKRGQDVALRCDPISGHVSLYWYRQALGQGPEFLTYFNYEAQQDKSGLPNDRFSAERPEGSISTLTIQRTEQRDSAMYRCASSGGQTNTEAFFGQGTRLTVV.

V gene TRBV7-9 combines with J gene TRBJ2-7; tentative D call: TRBD2 (6 bases). V lost 4 bases and J lost 3, with 16 bases in between. This CDR3 region has 15 residues. Germline V gene lookup returns CDR1 SEHNR and CDR2 FQNEAQ (reference sequence). The CDR3 sequence: CASSSFRRDDYEQYF. DNA of the CDR3: TGTGCCAGCAGCTCATTTAGGCGGGATGACTACGAGCAGTACTTC. Full variable domain (outside the CDR3, taken from reference TRBV7-9 and TRBJ2-7): DTGVSQNPRHKITKRGQNVTFRCDPISEHNRLYWYRQTLGQGPEFLTYFQNEAQLEKSRLLSDRFSAERPKGSFSTLEIQRTEQGDSAMYLCASSSFRRDDYEQYFGPGTRLTVT.

The V and J genes are TRBV20-1 and TRBJ1-1, with a weak D call TRBD1 (6 bases). The CDR3 is 11 amino acids. From germline, CDR1 is DFQATT and CDR2 SNEGSKA (reference sequence). The CDR3 here is CSPRGSTEAFF. The CDR3, as DNA: TGCAGCCCGAGGGGGAGCACTGAAGCTTTCTTT.

V is TRBV5-1 and J is TRBJ1-1; D remains ambiguous. CDR3 length: 13 amino acids. Germline assignment: CDR1 SGHRS and CDR2 YFSETQ. Trimming pared 4 bases from V and 3 bases from J, leaving 10 bases between. The CDR3 region is CASSLRQDTEAFF. The CDR3 DNA is TGCGCCAGCAGCCTGCGCCAGGACACTGAAGCTTTCTTT.

The rearrangement uses TRBV10-2 and TRBJ1-1; weak D call: TRBD1 (6 bases). Germline V lookup: CDR1 WSHSY, CDR2 SAAADI. Trimming took off 2 bases at V and 7 bases at J, with 11 bases between the two ends. This CDR3 has 13 amino acids. CDR3 loop: CASSETAGDEAFF. The DNA of the CDR3 is TGCGCCAGCAGTGAGACGGCAGGGGATGAAGCTTTCTTT.